This TCR beta chain was sequenced in a study of blood T cell repertoires in COVID-19. Study as a whole: Some COVID-19 samples were acute and others convalescent; all came from the United States, Italy and Spain. T cells, B-cell-depleted T cells, or PBMCs supplied cDNA or gDNA.

Profiling relied on immunoSEQ multiplex PCR, and the TCRdb table lists in-frame clones only, not all of them. This table has some 320,000 clones, about 90% appearing once. Contact with a PCR-confirmed or clinician-diagnosed COVID-19 case occurred within 2 weeks of entry. The CDR3 extends over 14 amino acids. V trimming: 0 bases; J trimming: 0 bases; junction bases outside the gene matches: 1. Germline V gives CDR1 GTSNPN, CDR2 SVGIG (reference sequence). This sequence joins TRBV30 and TRBJ1-2; 7 bases line up with TRBD1. Sequenced material: PBMCs or T cells enriched from blood (not recorded which). This sequence originates from a woman between 45 and 60 years old who had been exposed to COVID-19. CDR3 loop: CAWSVDRANYGYTF. CDR3 nucleotide sequence: TGTGCCTGGAGTGTCGACAGGGCTAACTATGGCTACACCTTC.